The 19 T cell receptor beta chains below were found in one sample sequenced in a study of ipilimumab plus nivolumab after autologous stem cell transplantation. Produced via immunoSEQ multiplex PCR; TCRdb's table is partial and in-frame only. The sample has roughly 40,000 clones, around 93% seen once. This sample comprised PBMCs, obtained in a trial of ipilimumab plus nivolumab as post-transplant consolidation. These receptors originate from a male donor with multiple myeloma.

The CDR3 protein is CASNPGPSGPQHF. CDR3 DNA: TGTGCCAGTAACCCGGGCCCCTCGGGGCCCCAGCATTTT. V is TRBV19 and J is TRBJ1-5; D gene ambiguous. This CDR3 is 13 amino acids long. V was cut by 7 bases and J by 9 bases, with 16 bases left in between. Germline values: CDR1 LNHDA, CDR2 SQIVND (reference sequence).

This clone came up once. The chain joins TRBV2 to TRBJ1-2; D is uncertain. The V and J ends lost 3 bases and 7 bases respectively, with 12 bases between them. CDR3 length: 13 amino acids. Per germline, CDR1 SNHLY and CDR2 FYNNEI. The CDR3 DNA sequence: TGTGCCAGCAGTGATGGGAGGGTTGGTGGCTACACCTTC. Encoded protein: CASSDGRVGGYTF.

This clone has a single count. The CDR3 loop is CASSEDRANYGYTF. The CDR3 DNA reads TGTGCCAGCAGTGAGGACCGAGCTAACTATGGCTACACCTTC. This chain uses TRBV6-6 with TRBJ1-2; no clear D. Per the germline V gene, CDR1 is MNHNY and CDR2 is SVGAGI (reference sequence). The V gene lost 5 bases and the J gene lost 0 bases, with 10 bases spanning the gap. The CDR3 extends over 14 amino acids.

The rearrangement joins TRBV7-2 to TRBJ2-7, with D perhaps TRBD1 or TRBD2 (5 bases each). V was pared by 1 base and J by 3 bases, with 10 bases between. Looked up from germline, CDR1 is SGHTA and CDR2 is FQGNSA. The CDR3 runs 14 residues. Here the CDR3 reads CASSLGGPYYEQYF. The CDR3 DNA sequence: TGTGCCAGCAGCTTAGGGGGACCGTACTACGAGCAGTACTTC.

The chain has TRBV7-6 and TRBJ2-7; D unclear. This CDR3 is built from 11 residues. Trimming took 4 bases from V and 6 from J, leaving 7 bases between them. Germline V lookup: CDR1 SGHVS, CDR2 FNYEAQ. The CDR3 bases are TGTGCCAGCAGCTCCCGTGGCGAGCAGTACTTC. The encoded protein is CASSSRGEQYF.

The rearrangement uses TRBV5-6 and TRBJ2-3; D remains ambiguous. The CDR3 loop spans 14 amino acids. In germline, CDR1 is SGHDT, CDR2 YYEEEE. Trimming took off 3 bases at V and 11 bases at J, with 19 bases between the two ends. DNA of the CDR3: TGTGCCAGCAGCTCAAGTACTACAGCCGGAGAGCAGTATTTT. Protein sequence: CASSSSTTAGEQYF. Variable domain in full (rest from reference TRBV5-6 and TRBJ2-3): DAGVTQSPTHLIKTRGQQVTLRCSPKSGHDTVSWYQQALGQGPQFIFQYYEEEERQRGNFPDRFSGHQFPNYSSELNVNALLLGDSALYLCASSSSTTAGEQYFGPGTRLTVL.

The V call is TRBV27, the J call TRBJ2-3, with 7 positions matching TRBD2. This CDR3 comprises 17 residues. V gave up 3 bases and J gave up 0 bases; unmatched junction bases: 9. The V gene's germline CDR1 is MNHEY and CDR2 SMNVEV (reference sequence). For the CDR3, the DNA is TGTGCCAGCAGTTTCAACTTATGGGGACTAAGCACAGATACGCAGTATTTT. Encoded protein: CASSFNLWGLSTDTQYF.

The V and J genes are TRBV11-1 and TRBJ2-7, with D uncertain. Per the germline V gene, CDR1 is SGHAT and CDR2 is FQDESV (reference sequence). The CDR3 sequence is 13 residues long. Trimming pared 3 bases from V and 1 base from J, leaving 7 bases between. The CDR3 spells CASSFTMSYEQYF. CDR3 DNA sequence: TGTGCCAGCAGCTTTACTATGTCCTACGAGCAGTACTTC.

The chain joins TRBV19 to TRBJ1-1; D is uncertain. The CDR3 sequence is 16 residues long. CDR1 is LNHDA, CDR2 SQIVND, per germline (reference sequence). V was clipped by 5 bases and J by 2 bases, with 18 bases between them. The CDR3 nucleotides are TGTGCCAGTAGTCCAAGGGCGGCAGGCCTAAACACTGAAGCTTTCTTT. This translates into CASSPRAAGLNTEAFF.

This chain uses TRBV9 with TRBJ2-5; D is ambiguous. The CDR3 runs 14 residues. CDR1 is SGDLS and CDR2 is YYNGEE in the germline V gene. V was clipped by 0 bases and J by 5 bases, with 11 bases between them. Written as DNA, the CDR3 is TGTGCCAGCAGCGTAGACGCTAGTTTGGAGACCCAGTACTTC. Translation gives CASSVDASLETQYF.

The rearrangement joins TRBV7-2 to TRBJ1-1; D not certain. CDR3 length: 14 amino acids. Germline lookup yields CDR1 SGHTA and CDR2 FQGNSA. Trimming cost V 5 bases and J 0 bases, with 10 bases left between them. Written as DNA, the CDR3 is TGTGCCAGCAGCCTTAGTGTCATGAACACTGAAGCTTTCTTT. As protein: CASSLSVMNTEAFF.

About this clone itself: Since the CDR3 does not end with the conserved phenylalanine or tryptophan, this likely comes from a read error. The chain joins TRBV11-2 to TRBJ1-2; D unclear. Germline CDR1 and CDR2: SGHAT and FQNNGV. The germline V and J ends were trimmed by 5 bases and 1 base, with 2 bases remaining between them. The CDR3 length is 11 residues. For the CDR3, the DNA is TGTGCCAGCAGCAATAACTATGGCTACACCCTC. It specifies CASSNNYGYTL.

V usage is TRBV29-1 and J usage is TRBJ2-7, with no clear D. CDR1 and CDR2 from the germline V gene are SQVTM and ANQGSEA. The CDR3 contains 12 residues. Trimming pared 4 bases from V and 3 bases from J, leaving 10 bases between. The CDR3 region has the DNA TGCAGCGTTGGGTCGCCAGTCTACGAGCAGTACTTC. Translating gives CSVGSPVYEQYF.

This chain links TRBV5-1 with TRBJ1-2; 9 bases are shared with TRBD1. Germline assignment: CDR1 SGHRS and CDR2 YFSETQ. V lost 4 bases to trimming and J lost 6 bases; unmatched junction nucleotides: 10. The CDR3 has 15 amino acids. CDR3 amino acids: CASSVRDRDPNGYTF. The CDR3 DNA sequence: TGCGCCAGCAGCGTCCGGGACAGGGATCCTAATGGCTACACCTTC.

CDR3 coding DNA: TGTGCCAGCTTCCCGGGGGGCCTCGTCTATGGCTACACCTTC. This gives the protein CASFPGGLVYGYTF. The chain recombines TRBV6-1 with TRBJ1-2, with D maybe TRBD1 (6 bases). The CDR3 is 14 residues long. Germline CDR1 reads MNHNS; CDR2 reads SASEGT. The V end was cut by 8 bases, the J end by 4 bases, with 17 bases between.

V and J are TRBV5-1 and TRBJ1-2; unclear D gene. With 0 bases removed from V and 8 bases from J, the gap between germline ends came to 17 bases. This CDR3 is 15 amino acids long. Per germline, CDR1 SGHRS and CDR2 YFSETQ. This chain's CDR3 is CASSLGEVGKSGYTF. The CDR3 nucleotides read TGCGCCAGCAGCTTGGGAGAAGTGGGGAAGTCAGGCTACACCTTC.

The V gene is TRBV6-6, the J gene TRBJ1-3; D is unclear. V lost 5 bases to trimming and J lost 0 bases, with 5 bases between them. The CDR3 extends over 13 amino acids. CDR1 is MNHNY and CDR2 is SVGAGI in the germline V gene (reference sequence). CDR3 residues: CASSQSSGNTIYF. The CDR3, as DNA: TGTGCCAGCAGTCAGAGCTCTGGAAACACCATATATTTT.

CDR3 residues: CASTPGQFRDTQYF. CDR3 nucleotides: TGTGCCAGCACTCCTGGACAGTTCAGGGATACGCAGTATTTT. V is TRBV27 and J is TRBJ2-3; perhaps TRBD1 as D (6 bases). The length of the CDR3 is 14 residues. Trimming left V 7 bases short and J 6 bases short, with 17 bases between. The germline CDR1 and CDR2 sequences are MNHEY and SMNVEV (reference sequence).

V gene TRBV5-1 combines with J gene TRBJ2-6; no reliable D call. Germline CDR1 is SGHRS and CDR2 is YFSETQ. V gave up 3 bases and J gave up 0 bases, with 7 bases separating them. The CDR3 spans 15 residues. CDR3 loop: CASSSDGSGANVLTF. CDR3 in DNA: TGCGCCAGCAGCTCCGACGGCTCTGGGGCCAACGTCCTGACTTTC.